A selection of T cell receptor beta chains follows, all from one sample in a study of cytomegalovirus exposure and HLA in healthy donors. The table came from immunoSEQ multiplex PCR; TCRdb's copy has only in-frame clones and leaves some out. The profile covers around 170,000 clones, with about 88% appearing a single time and about 3% taken by the ten largest. What was sequenced was PBMCs. The receptors shown here come from a man younger than 35 in good health and CMV-seronegative. Each CDR3 is given with its conserved first and last residue. Fields, in order: V gene, D gene, clone size, J gene, CDR3 DNA, CDR3 protein. D genes are given only for firm matches. Clone size appears in some rows only: once, few, many, or a class for an expanded clone.

v_gene: TRBV7-2; d_gene: .; abundance: .; j_gene: TRBJ1-1; CDR3nt: TGTGCCAGCAGCTTAGGGCCAGAAAACACTGAAGCTTTCTTT; CDR3aa: CASSLGPENTEAFF
v_gene: TRBV28; d_gene: .; abundance: .; j_gene: TRBJ1-2; CDR3nt: TGTGCCAGCAGTCCGAAAGACAGGATACATGGCTACACCTTC; CDR3aa: CASSPKDRIHGYTF
v_gene: TRBV7-9; d_gene: .; abundance: .; j_gene: TRBJ2-2; CDR3nt: TGTGCCAGCAGCACTCCGGGACACCACACCGGGGAGCTGTTTTTT; CDR3aa: CASSTPGHHTGELFF
v_gene: TRBV27; d_gene: TRBD2; abundance: once; j_gene: TRBJ2-1; CDR3nt: TGTGCCAGCAGTTTAGTCTTTGGACTAGCGATCAATGAGCAGTTCTTC; CDR3aa: CASSLVFGLAINEQFF
v_gene: TRBV19; d_gene: .; abundance: .; j_gene: TRBJ1-2; CDR3nt: TGTGCCAGTAGCTCCCCGTGGGGACAACCCGACTATGGCTACACCTTC; CDR3aa: CASSSPWGQPDYGYTF
v_gene: TRBV7-6; d_gene: TRBD2; abundance: .; j_gene: TRBJ2-2; CDR3nt: TGTGCCAGCAGCTTTGGGGGACTAGCGGGGAGAAGAGCGAACACCGGGGAGCTGTTTTTT; CDR3aa: CASSFGGLAGRRANTGELFF
v_gene: TRBV15; d_gene: .; abundance: few; j_gene: TRBJ2-2; CDR3nt: TGTGCCACCAGCAGAGAAGACACAAACACCGGGGAGCTGTTTTTT; CDR3aa: CATSREDTNTGELFF
v_gene: TRBV6-5; d_gene: .; abundance: .; j_gene: TRBJ2-5; CDR3nt: TGTGCCAGCCGCGACCGACTAAGGGAGACCCAGTACTTC; CDR3aa: CASRDRLRETQYF
v_gene: TRBV7-9; d_gene: .; abundance: once; j_gene: TRBJ2-3; CDR3nt: TGTGCCAGCAGCTTAAATATGGCCAGGGGAAGGACAGATACGCAGTATTTT; CDR3aa: CASSLNMARGRTDTQYF
v_gene: TRBV4-2; d_gene: TRBD1; abundance: .; j_gene: TRBJ2-7; CDR3nt: TGTGCCAGCAGCCACCCAGGGGAGACAGGGACATGGGAGCAGTACTTC; CDR3aa: CASSHPGETGTWEQYF
v_gene: TRBV28; d_gene: .; abundance: once; j_gene: TRBJ1-2; CDR3nt: TGTGCCAGCAATTGGTCTGGGGGGGCGCGGTATGGCTACACCTTC; CDR3aa: CASNWSGGARYGYTF
v_gene: TRBV6-1; d_gene: .; abundance: .; j_gene: TRBJ1-4; CDR3nt: TGTGCCAGCAGTGAAACAGGCCCTAATGAAAAACTGTTTTTT; CDR3aa: CASSETGPNEKLFF
v_gene: TRBV25-1; d_gene: TRBD2; abundance: few; j_gene: TRBJ2-7; CDR3nt: TGTGCCAGCAGTGCGGGACTACTTACCGAGCAGTACTTC; CDR3aa: CASSAGLLTEQYF
v_gene: TRBV7-2; d_gene: TRBD2; abundance: .; j_gene: TRBJ2-2; CDR3nt: TGTGCCAGCAGCTTGGGACTAGCCCCCACCGGGGAGCTGTTTTTT; CDR3aa: CASSLGLAPTGELFF
v_gene: TRBV29-1; d_gene: TRBD2; abundance: .; j_gene: TRBJ2-3; CDR3nt: TGCAGCGTTGAAGGACTAGCGGGAACTACGCAGTATTTT; CDR3aa: CSVEGLAGTTQYF
v_gene: TRBV5-4; d_gene: .; abundance: .; j_gene: TRBJ2-7; CDR3nt: TGTGCCAGCAGCTTGGCTCTAGCGTACGAGCAGTACTTC; CDR3aa: CASSLALAYEQYF
v_gene: TRBV10-1; d_gene: TRBD2; abundance: .; j_gene: TRBJ2-5; CDR3nt: TGCGCCAGCTCCGTCGGACTAGCCGGAGAGACCCAGTACTTC; CDR3aa: CASSVGLAGETQYF
v_gene: TRBV7-9; d_gene: TRBD2; abundance: medium-sized; j_gene: TRBJ2-7; CDR3nt: TGTGCCAGCAGCTTAGCCGAGGGGCTAGCGGTCTACGAGCAGTACTTC; CDR3aa: CASSLAEGLAVYEQYF
v_gene: TRBV27; d_gene: TRBD2; abundance: once; j_gene: TRBJ2-2; CDR3nt: TGTGCCAGCAGTTTCCCTCCGGGGGGGGGCGGGGAGCTGTTTTTT; CDR3aa: CASSFPPGGGGELFF
v_gene: TRBV28; d_gene: TRBD1; abundance: .; j_gene: TRBJ2-1; CDR3nt: TGTGCCAGCAGTACTACGGGACAGGAGCAGTTCTTC; CDR3aa: CASSTTGQEQFF
v_gene: TRBV29-1; d_gene: TRBD1; abundance: .; j_gene: TRBJ1-1; CDR3nt: TGCAGCGTTCTCGACAGGGAAACTGAAGCTTTCTTT; CDR3aa: CSVLDRETEAFF
v_gene: TRBV27; d_gene: .; abundance: .; j_gene: TRBJ2-1; CDR3nt: TGTGCCAGCAGTTTGACTCCTCCAAATGAGCAGTTCTTC; CDR3aa: CASSLTPPNEQFF
v_gene: TRBV18; d_gene: TRBD2; abundance: .; j_gene: TRBJ2-3; CDR3nt: TGTGCCAGCTCATCAGGACTAGCGGGGGGTGCAGATACGCAGTATTTT; CDR3aa: CASSSGLAGGADTQYF
v_gene: TRBV11-1; d_gene: TRBD1; abundance: .; j_gene: TRBJ2-3; CDR3nt: TGTGCCAGCAGCTCCCTACAGGGGGGCGGCACAGATACGCAGTATTTT; CDR3aa: CASSSLQGGGTDTQYF
v_gene: TRBV13; d_gene: .; abundance: .; j_gene: TRBJ2-6; CDR3nt: TGTGCCAGCAGCCCGGGGGTCTCTGGGGCCAACGTCCTGACTTTC; CDR3aa: CASSPGVSGANVLTF